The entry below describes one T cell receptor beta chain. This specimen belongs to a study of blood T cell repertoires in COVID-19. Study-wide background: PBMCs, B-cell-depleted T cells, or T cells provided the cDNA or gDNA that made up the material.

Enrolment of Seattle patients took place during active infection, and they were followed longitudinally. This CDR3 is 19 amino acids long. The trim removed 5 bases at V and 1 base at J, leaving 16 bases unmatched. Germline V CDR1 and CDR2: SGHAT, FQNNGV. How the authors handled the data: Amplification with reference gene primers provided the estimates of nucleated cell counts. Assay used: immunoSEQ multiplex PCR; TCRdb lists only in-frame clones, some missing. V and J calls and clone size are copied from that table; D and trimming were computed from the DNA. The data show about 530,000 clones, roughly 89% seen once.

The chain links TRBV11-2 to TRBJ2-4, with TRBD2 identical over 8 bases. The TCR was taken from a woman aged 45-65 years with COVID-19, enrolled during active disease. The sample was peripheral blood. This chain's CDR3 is CASSPRTSWALGAKNIQYF. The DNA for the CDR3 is TGTGCCAGCAGCCCACGGACTAGCTGGGCCTTAGGGGCCAAAAACATTCAGTACTTC.